This T cell receptor beta chain originates from a study of CD8+CD57+ T cells in acquired aplastic anemia. Genomic DNA was employed as the template in profiling TCR beta VDJ and CDR3. TCRdb reprocessed the reads via MiXCR and lists one record per CDR3 protein. The table shows 250,000 to 300,000 distinct CDR3 sequences, with 45% to 65% occurring only once. Turning to this clonotype: Antigen: not known.

CDR3 size: 14 residues. V lost 0 bases, J lost 2 bases, and 11 bases lay in between. Germline CDR1 reads DFQATT; CDR2 reads SNEGSKA (reference sequence). Whoever was chosen for sequencing had shown CD8+CD57+ cell expansion by flow cytometry. Patients uniformly had severe acquired aplastic anemia. No therapy had been given to the patients at the time of blood sampling. Study-wide results and caveats: Researchers reported that CD8+ Simpson's diversity was not significantly different in patients versus controls. Found in both controls and patients were almost 30 CD8+ CDR3 sequences.

This TCR was sampled from a human donor with aplastic anemia. Material for sequencing was sorted CD4+, CD8+, or CD8+CD57+ T cells (not recorded which) from PBMCs. This rearrangement joins TRBV20-1 to TRBJ2-7, with a weak D call TRBD1 (5 bases). The CDR3 loop is CSARDRGGTYEQYF. The CDR3 nucleotides are TGCAGTGCTAGAGATAGGGGCGGAACCTACGAGCAGTACTTC.